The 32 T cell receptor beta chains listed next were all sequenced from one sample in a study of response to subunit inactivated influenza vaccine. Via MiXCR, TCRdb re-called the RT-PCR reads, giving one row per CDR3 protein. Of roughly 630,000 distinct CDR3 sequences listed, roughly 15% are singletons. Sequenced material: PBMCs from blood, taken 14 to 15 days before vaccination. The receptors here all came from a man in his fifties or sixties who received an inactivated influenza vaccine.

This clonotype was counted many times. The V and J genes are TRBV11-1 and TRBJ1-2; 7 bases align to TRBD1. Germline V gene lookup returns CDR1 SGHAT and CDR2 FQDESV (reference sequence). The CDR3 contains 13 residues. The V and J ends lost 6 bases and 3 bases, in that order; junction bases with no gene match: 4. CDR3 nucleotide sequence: TGTGCCAGCAGTTACGGGACAGACTATGGCTACACCTTC. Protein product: CASSYGTDYGYTF.

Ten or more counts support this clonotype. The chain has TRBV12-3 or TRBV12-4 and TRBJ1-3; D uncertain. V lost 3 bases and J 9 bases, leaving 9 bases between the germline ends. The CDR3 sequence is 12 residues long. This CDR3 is CASSFTVGTIYF. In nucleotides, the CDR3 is TGTGCCAGCAGTTTTACGGTTGGCACCATATATTTT.

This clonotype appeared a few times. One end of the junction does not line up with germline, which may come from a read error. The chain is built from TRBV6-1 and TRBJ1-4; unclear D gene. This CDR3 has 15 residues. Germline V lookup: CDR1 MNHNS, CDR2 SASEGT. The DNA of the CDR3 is TGTGCCAGCAGTCAAGCGGGGTACCCTAATGAAAAACTGTTTTTT. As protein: CASSQAGYPNEKLFF.

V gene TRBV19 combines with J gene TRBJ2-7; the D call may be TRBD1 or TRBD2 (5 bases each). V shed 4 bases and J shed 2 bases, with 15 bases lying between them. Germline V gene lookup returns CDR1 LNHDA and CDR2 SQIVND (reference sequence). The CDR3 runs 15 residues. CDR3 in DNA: TGTGCCAGTAGTACCCGGGACCAAATCCCCTACGAGCAGTACTTC. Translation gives CASSTRDQIPYEQYF.

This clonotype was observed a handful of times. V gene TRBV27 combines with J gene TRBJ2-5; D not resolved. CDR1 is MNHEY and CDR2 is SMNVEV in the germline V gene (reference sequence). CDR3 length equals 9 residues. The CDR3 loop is CGPVETQYF. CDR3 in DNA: TGTGGGCCGGTGGAGACCCAGTACTTC.

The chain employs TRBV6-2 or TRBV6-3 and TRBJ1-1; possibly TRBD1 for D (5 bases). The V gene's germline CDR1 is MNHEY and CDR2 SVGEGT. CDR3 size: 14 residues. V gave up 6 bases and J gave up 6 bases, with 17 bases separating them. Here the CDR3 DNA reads TGTGCCAGCAGAAAACTCCGGTGGGGCGCTGAAGCTTTCTTT. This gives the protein CASRKLRWGAEAFF.

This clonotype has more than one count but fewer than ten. The CDR3 reads CASSSFSGLAHQLFF. The CDR3 DNA reads as TGTGCCAGCAGTTCCTTTTCGGGGTTGGCACATCAACTGTTTTTT. This chain connects TRBV6-5 to TRBJ1-4; D gene uncertain. V shed 4 bases and J shed 12 bases, with 21 bases lying between them. CDR3 length: 15 residues. Germline-derived CDR1 and CDR2 are MNHEY and SVGAGI.

CDR3 in amino acids: CASRRRSYEQYF. DNA of the CDR3: TGTGCCAGCAGGCGTCGTAGCTACGAGCAGTACTTC. The chain carries TRBV28 and TRBJ2-7; D is ambiguous. CDR1 and CDR2 (germline): MDHEN, SYDVKM. The CDR3 sequence is 12 residues long. V lost 6 bases, J lost 3 bases, and 9 bases lay in between.

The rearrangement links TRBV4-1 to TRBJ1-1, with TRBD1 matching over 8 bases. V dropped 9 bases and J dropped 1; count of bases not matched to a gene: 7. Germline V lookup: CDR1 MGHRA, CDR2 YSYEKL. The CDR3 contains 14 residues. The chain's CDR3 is CASRTGRTNTEAFF. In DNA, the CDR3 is TGCGCCAGTAGGACAGGGAGGACGAACACTGAAGCTTTCTTT.

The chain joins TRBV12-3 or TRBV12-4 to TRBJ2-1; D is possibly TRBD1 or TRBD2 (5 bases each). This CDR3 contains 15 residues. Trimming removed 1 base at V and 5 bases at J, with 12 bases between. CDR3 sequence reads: CASSLDGATNNEQFF. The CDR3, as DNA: TGTGCCAGCAGTTTAGACGGGGCTACCAACAATGAGCAGTTCTTC.

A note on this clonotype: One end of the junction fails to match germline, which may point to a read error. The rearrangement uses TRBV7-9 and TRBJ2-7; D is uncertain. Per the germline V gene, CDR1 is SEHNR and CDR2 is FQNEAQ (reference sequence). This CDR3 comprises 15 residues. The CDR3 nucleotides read TGTGCCAGCAGCCCGCTGATCTCGGACGGACCCGAGAAGTACTTC. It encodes CASSPLISDGPEKYF.

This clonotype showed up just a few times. The CDR3 coding sequence is TGTGCCAGCAGTTACGTAGGAGGAGGGGCCGGGGAGCTGTTTTTT. It is translated as CASSYVGGGAGELFF. This chain links TRBV6-5 with TRBJ2-2, with D perhaps matching TRBD2 (6 bases). CDR1 is MNHEY, CDR2 SVGAGI, per germline. Trimming removed 2 bases at V and 6 bases at J, with 13 bases between. The length of the CDR3 is 15 residues.

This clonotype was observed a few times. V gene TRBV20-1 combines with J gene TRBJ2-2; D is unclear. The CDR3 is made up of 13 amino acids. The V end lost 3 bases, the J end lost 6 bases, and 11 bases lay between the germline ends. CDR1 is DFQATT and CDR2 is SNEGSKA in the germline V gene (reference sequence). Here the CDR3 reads CSARGVESGELFF. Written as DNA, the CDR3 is TGCAGTGCTAGGGGTGTCGAGTCCGGGGAGCTGTTTTTT.

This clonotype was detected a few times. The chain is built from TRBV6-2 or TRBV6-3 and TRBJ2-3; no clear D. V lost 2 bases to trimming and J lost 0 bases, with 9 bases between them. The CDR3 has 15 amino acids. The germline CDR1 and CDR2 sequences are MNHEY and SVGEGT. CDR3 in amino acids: CASSYGLSSTDTQYF. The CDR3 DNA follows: TGTGCCAGCAGTTACGGGCTGTCTAGCACAGATACGCAGTATTTT.

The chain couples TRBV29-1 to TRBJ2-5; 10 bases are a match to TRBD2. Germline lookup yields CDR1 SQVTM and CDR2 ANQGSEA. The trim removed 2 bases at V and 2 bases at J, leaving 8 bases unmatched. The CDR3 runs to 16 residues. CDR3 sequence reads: CSVELAGVEPQETQYF. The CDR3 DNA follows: TGCAGCGTTGAACTAGCGGGAGTGGAACCGCAAGAGACCCAGTACTTC.

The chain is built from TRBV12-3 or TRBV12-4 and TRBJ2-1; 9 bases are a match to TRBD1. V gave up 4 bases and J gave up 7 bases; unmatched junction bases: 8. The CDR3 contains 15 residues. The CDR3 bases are TGTGCCAGCAGTTCGACAGGGGGTAATATTAATGAGCAGTTCTTC. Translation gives CASSSTGGNINEQFF.

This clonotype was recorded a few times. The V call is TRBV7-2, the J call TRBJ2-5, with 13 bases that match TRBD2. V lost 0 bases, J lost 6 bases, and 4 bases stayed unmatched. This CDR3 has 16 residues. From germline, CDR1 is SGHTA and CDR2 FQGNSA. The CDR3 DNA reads TGTGCCAGCAGCTTAGCGAGGACTAGCGGGGGAAAGACCCAGTACTTC. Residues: CASSLARTSGGKTQYF.

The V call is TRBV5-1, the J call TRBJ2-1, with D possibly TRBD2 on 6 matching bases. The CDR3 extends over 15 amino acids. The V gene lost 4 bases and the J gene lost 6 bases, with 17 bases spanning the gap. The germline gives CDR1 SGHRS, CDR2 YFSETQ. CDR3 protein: CASSLGTPSSNEQFF. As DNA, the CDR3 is TGCGCCAGCAGCCTCGGGACTCCCAGTAGCAATGAGCAGTTCTTC.

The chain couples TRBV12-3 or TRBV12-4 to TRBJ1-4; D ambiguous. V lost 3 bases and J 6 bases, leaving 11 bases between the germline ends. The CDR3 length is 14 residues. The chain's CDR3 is CASSFSSADEKLFF. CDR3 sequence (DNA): TGTGCCAGCAGTTTTTCCTCGGCTGATGAAAAACTGTTTTTT.

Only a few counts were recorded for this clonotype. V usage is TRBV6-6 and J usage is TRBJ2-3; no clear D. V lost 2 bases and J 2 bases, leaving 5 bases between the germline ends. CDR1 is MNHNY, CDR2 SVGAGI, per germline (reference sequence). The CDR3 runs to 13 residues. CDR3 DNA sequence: TGTGCCAGCAGTTACCAATACACAGATACGCAGTATTTT. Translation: CASSYQYTDTQYF.

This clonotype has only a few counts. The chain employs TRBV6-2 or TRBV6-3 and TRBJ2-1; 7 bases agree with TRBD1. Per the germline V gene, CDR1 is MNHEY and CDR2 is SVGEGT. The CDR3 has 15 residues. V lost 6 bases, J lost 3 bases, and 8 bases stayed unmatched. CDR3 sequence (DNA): TGTGCCAGCAGCACTTTGGGACAGTTCTACAATGAGCAGTTCTTC. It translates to CASSTLGQFYNEQFF.

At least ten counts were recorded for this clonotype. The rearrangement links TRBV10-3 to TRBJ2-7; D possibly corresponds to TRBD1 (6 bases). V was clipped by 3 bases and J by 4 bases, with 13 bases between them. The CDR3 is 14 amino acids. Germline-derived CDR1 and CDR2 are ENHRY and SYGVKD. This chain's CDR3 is CAISEWGTTYEQYF. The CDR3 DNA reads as TGTGCCATCAGTGAATGGGGGACAACTTACGAGCAGTACTTC.

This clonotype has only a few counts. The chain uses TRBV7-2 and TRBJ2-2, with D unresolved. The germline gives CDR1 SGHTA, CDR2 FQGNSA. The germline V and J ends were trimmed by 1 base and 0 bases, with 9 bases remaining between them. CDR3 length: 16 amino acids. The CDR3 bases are TGTGCCAGCAGCTTAGGATCGAGACCGAACACCGGGGAGCTGTTTTTT. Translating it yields CASSLGSRPNTGELFF.

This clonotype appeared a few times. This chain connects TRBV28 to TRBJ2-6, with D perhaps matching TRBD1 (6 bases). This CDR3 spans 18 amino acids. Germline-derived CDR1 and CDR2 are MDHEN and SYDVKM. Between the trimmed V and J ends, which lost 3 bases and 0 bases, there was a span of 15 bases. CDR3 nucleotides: TGTGCCAGCAGTTTGATTGGCTTGGGGGCCTCTGGGGCCAACGTCCTGACTTTC. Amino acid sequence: CASSLIGLGASGANVLTF.

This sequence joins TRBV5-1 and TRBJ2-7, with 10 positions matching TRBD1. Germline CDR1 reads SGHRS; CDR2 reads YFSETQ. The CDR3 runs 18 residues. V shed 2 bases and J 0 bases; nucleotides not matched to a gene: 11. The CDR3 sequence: CASSLTYSGTGDSYEQYF. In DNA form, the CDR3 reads TGCGCCAGCAGCTTAACTTACTCCGGGACAGGGGACTCCTACGAGCAGTACTTC. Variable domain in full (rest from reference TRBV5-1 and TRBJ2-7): KAGVTQTPRYLIKTRGQQVTLSCSPISGHRSVSWYQQTPGQGLQFLFEYFSETQRNKGNFPGRFSGRQFSNSRSEMNVSTLELGDSALYLCASSLTYSGTGDSYEQYFGPGTRLTVT.

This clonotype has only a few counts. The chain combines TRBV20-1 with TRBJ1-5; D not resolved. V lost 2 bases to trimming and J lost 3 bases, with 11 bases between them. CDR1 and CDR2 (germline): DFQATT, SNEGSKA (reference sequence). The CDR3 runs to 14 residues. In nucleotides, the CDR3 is TGCAGTGCTAGATCCCGACGGAACAATCAGCCCCAGCATTTT. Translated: CSARSRRNNQPQHF.

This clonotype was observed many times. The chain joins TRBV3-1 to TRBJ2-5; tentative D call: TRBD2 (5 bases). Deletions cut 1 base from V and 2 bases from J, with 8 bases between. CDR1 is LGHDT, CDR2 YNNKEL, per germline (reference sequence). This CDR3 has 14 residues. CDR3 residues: CASSQASQQETQYF. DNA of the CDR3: TGTGCCAGCAGCCAAGCTAGCCAGCAAGAGACCCAGTACTTC.

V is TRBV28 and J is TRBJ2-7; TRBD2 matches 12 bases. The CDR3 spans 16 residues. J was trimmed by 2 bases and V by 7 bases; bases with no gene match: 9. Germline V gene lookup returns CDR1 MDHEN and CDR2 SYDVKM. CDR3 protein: CASTSGGAVGTYEQYF. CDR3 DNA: TGTGCCAGCACTAGCGGGGGGGCGGTGGGTACCTACGAGCAGTACTTC.

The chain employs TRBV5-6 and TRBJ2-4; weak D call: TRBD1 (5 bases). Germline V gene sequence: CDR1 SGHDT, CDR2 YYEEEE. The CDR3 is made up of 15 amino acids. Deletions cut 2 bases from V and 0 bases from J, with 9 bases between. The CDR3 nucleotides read TGTGCCAGCAGCTTCTGGACACTAGCCAAAAACATTCAGTACTTC. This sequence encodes CASSFWTLAKNIQYF.

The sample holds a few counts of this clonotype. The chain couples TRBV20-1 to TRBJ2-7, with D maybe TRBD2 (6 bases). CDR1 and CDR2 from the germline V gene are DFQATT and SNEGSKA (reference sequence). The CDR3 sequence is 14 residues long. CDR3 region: CRTGGGLKAYEQYF. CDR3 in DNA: TGCAGGACCGGAGGAGGGCTCAAGGCCTACGAGCAGTACTTC.

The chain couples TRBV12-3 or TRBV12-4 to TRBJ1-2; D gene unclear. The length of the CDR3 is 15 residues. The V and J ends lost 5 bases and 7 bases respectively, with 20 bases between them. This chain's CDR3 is CASSPRPTDLGGYTF. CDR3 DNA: TGTGCCAGCAGTCCCCGCCCGACCGATCTCGGTGGCTACACCTTC.

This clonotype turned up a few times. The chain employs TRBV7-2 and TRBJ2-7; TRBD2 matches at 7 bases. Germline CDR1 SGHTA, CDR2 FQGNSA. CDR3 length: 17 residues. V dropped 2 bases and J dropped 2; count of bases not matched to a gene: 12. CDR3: CASSLQLSRGGPYEQYF. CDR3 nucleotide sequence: TGTGCCAGCAGCTTACAGCTCAGTCGGGGAGGGCCCTACGAGCAGTACTTC.